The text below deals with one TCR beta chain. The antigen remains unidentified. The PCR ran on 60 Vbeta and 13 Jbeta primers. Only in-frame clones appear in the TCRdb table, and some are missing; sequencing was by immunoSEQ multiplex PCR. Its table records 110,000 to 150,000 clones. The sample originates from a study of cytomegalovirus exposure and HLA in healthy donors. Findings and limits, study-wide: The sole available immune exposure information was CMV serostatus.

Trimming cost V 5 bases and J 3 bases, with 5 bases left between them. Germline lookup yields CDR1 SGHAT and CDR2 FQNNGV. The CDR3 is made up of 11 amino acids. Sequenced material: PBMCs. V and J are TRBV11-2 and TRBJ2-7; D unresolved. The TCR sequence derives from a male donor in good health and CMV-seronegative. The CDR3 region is CASSPLYEQYF. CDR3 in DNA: TGTGCCAGCAGCCCCCTCTACGAGCAGTACTTC. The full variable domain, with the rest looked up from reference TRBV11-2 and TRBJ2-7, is EAGVAQSPRYKIIEKRQSVAFWCNPISGHATLYWYQQILGQGPKLLIQFQNNGVVDDSQLPKDRFSAERLKGVDSTLKIQPAKLEDSAVYLCASSPLYEQYFGPGTRLTVT.